This TCR beta chain was documented in a study of blood T cell repertoires in COVID-19. The wider study: The United States, Italy and Spain supplied acute and convalescent COVID-19 samples.

Some clones are missing from TCRdb's copy, which holds only in-frame ones; the method was immunoSEQ multiplex PCR. The table includes around 41,000 clones, about four fifths detected once. V gave up 6 bases and J gave up 8 bases; unmatched junction bases: 15. This CDR3 has 17 residues. The germline gives CDR1 LGHDT, CDR2 YNNKEL (reference sequence). This chain joins TRBV3-1 (or the pseudogene TRBV3-2) and TRBJ2-2; 10 bases line up with TRBD1. The sequence derives from an elderly woman with acute or convalescent COVID-19. Sequenced sample: peripheral blood. The CDR3 sequence is CASSLGTGVLSVGELFF. CDR3 in DNA: TGTGCCAGCAGTCTCGGGACAGGGGTACTCTCGGTGGGGGAGCTGTTTTTT.